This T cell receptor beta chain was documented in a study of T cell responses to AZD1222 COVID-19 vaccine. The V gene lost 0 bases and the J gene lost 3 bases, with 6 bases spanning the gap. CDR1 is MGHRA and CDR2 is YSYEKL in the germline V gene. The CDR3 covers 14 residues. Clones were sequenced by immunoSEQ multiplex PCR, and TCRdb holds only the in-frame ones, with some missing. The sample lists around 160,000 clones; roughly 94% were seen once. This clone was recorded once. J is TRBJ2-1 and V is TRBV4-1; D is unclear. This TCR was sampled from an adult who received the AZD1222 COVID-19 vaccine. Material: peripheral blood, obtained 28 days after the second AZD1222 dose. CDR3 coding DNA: TGCGCCAGCAGCCAAGATGAGTTCTACAATGAGCAGTTCTTC. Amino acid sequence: CASSQDEFYNEQFF.